One T cell receptor (beta chain) is described in this entry. Its antigen is as yet unknown. This sample stems from a study of shared clonotypes between healthy human individuals. Generated by immunoSEQ multiplex PCR, the TCRdb table keeps only in-frame clones and is missing some. The sample includes about 1.5 million clones, approximately 97% of them seen just once. Study observations and caveats: With four donors compared, about 5% of naive CD4 clonotypes were shared.

The germline V gene encodes CDR1 MNHEY and CDR2 SVGAGI. J gave up 5 bases and V 2 bases, and 7 bases lay outside the gene matches. The CDR3 has 16 residues. The TCR originated in a man younger than 40 in good health. The J gene is TRBJ2-1, the V gene TRBV6-5; 9 nucleotides agree with TRBD2. The sequenced sample consisted of naive CD4+ T cells sorted from blood. Documented subset: CD45RA+ positively selected. The CDR3 DNA follows: TGTGCCAGCAGTTACACAGTGGTAGCGGGAGACAATGAGCAGTTCTTC. Amino acids: CASSYTVVAGDNEQFF.